This passage covers 20 T cell receptor beta chains from one sample sequenced in a study of blood T cell repertoires in COVID-19. The assay was immunoSEQ multiplex PCR, and TCRdb's table has in-frame clones only and misses some. The sample lists around 390,000 clones; just under 90% were seen once. Material: PBMCs or T cells enriched from blood (not recorded which). The receptors shown here come from a woman in her fifties or sixties who had recovered from COVID-19.

The rearrangement uses TRBV2 and TRBJ1-2, with D maybe TRBD1 (6 bases). Deletions cut 2 bases from V and 3 bases from J, with 16 bases between. Germline CDR1 reads SNHLY; CDR2 reads FYNNEI. This CDR3 has 16 amino acids. CDR3 nucleotide sequence: TGTGCCAGCAGTGAACCAACGGACAGACTCCACTATGGCTACACCTTC. It specifies CASSEPTDRLHYGYTF. Supplemented by reference TRBV2 and TRBJ1-2, the full variable domain reads EPEVTQTPSHQVTQMGQEVILRCVPISNHLYFYWYRQILGQKVEFLVSFYNNEISEKSEIFDDQFSVERPDGSNFTLKIRSTKLEDSAMYFCASSEPTDRLHYGYTFGSGTRLTVV.

This clone has only one observation. This chain links TRBV7-3 with TRBJ2-2, with 12 bases fitting TRBD2. From germline, CDR1 is SGHTA and CDR2 FQGTGA. CDR3 length: 16 amino acids. With 5 bases clipped from V and 1 base from J, the junction kept 2 bases outside the gene matches. The CDR3 DNA is TGTGCCAGCAGCAGACTAGCGGGAGAGAACACCGGGGAGCTGTTTTTT. Protein sequence: CASSRLAGENTGELFF.

V gene TRBV28 combines with J gene TRBJ1-2, with D tentatively TRBD1 (5 bases). V dropped 7 bases and J dropped 5 bases, with 17 bases sitting between them. In germline, CDR1 is MDHEN, CDR2 SYDVKM. The CDR3 is 14 amino acids. The CDR3 DNA sequence: TGTGCCAGCACCATTTCAGGACACTTATATGGCTACACCTTC. It specifies CASTISGHLYGYTF.

This clone was counted between two and nine times. Other DNA sequences from this sample encode an identical CDR3 as well. The V and J genes are TRBV5-1 and TRBJ1-1; D not certain. Germline loops: CDR1 SGHRS, CDR2 YFSETQ. Deletions cut 4 bases from V and 2 bases from J, with 9 bases between. The CDR3 spans 13 residues. CDR3 sequence reads: CASSRQGNTEAFF. In DNA, the CDR3 is TGCGCCAGCAGCAGACAAGGTAACACTGAAGCTTTCTTT.

This chain connects TRBV2 to TRBJ2-5, with TRBD1 matching 9 bases. This CDR3 is built from 14 residues. Trimming at V came to 2 bases and at J to 6 bases, leaving 4 bases not matched to a gene. The germline CDR1 and CDR2 sequences are SNHLY and FYNNEI. The CDR3 loop reads CASSEQGQGKTQYF. The CDR3 bases are TGTGCCAGCAGTGAACAGGGACAGGGAAAGACCCAGTACTTC. Full variable domain (outside the CDR3, taken from reference TRBV2 and TRBJ2-5): EPEVTQTPSHQVTQMGQEVILRCVPISNHLYFYWYRQILGQKVEFLVSFYNNEISEKSEIFDDQFSVERPDGSNFTLKIRSTKLEDSAMYFCASSEQGQGKTQYFGPGTRLLVL.

Only one count was recorded for this clone. The rearrangement uses TRBV5-1 and TRBJ2-1, with 7 bases aligning to TRBD2. Trimming cost V 2 bases and J 8 bases; bases outside gene matches: 10. CDR3 length: 15 residues. Germline values: CDR1 SGHRS, CDR2 YFSETQ. As DNA, the CDR3 is TGCGCCAGCAGCTTTGAACTAGCGCCCATACATGAGCAGTTCTTC. It encodes CASSFELAPIHEQFF.

CDR3 coding DNA: TGTGCCAGTACCTACTGGGGGGGAGACCAGCCCCAGCATTTT. As protein: CASTYWGGDQPQHF. The chain joins TRBV19 to TRBJ1-5; the D gene is possibly TRBD1 (5 bases). The germline gives CDR1 LNHDA, CDR2 SQIVND (reference sequence). The CDR3 contains 14 residues. Trimming removed 7 bases from V and 7 bases from J, with 17 bases in between.

The gene calls are TRBV5-1 and TRBJ1-3, with 8 nucleotides matching TRBD1. The V and J ends lost 0 bases and 0 bases, in that order; junction bases with no gene match: 5. The CDR3 covers 17 residues. Germline V gene sequence: CDR1 SGHRS, CDR2 YFSETQ. The CDR3 bases are TGCGCCAGCAGCTTGGCCGGGACAGGCTTCTCTGGAAACACCATATATTTT. Translated: CASSLAGTGFSGNTIYF.

This rearrangement joins TRBV27 to TRBJ2-7; TRBD2 aligns across 7 bases. The CDR3 has 15 amino acids. From germline, CDR1 is MNHEY and CDR2 SMNVEV (reference sequence). Trimming cost V 3 bases and J 4 bases; bases outside gene matches: 9. The CDR3 loop reads CASSFRAGAGYEQYF. The CDR3 DNA sequence: TGTGCCAGCAGTTTTCGGGCGGGAGCCGGGTACGAGCAGTACTTC.

This chain links TRBV5-6 with TRBJ1-4; TRBD1 aligns across 11 bases. Trimming at V came to 4 bases and at J to 10 bases, leaving 6 bases not matched to a gene. This CDR3 spans 14 amino acids. Germline assignment: CDR1 SGHDT and CDR2 YYEEEE. The CDR3 is CASSTRDRGVKLFF. The CDR3 DNA follows: TGTGCCAGCAGCACCCGGGACAGGGGGGTAAAACTGTTTTTT. The whole variable domain, remainder taken from reference TRBV5-6 and TRBJ1-4, is DAGVTQSPTHLIKTRGQQVTLRCSPKSGHDTVSWYQQALGQGPQFIFQYYEEEERQRGNFPDRFSGHQFPNYSSELNVNALLLGDSALYLCASSTRDRGVKLFFGSGTQLSVL.

V is TRBV11-2 and J is TRBJ1-2; D is unclear. The V and J ends lost 1 base and 1 base respectively, with 10 bases between them. The germline V gene has CDR1 SGHAT and CDR2 FQNNGV. CDR3 length equals 15 residues. In DNA form, the CDR3 reads TGTGCCAGCAGCTTAGGTGGCACGCTTAACTATGGCTACACCTTC. This translates into CASSLGGTLNYGYTF.

This chain uses TRBV2 with TRBJ1-1; 9 nucleotides match TRBD1. Losses at the gene ends were 6 bases for V and 8 bases for J; bases not matched to a gene: 10. The CDR3 contains 14 residues. Per germline, CDR1 SNHLY and CDR2 FYNNEI. The CDR3 nucleotides are TGTGCCAGCAGCTCCGGGACAGGGTCTTTGGAAGCTTTCTTT. It translates to CASSSGTGSLEAFF. Using reference TRBV2 and TRBJ1-1 for the parts outside the CDR3, the full variable domain is EPEVTQTPSHQVTQMGQEVILRCVPISNHLYFYWYRQILGQKVEFLVSFYNNEISEKSEIFDDQFSVERPDGSNFTLKIRSTKLEDSAMYFCASSSGTGSLEAFFGQGTRLTVV.

This rearrangement joins TRBV4-3 to TRBJ2-7; maybe TRBD2 (6 bases). The germline CDR1 and CDR2 sequences are LGHNA and YSLEER. V lost 0 bases and J lost 3, with 15 bases in between. The CDR3 totals 16 residues. The CDR3 bases are TGCGCCAGCAGCCAAGACGGAGGGTCCGGTTACTACGAGCAGTACTTC. It is translated as CASSQDGGSGYYEQYF.

The V and J genes are TRBV6-1 and TRBJ2-7; maybe TRBD2 (7 bases). Germline CDR1 and CDR2: MNHNS and SASEGT. The CDR3 consists of 15 residues. Trimming stripped 1 base from V and 2 bases from J, with 12 bases between. Written as DNA, the CDR3 is TGTGCCAGCAGTGAAGGGGGGGGCGCCGCCTACGAGCAGTACTTC. Residues: CASSEGGGAAYEQYF.

This chain joins TRBV28 and TRBJ2-1; a possible D gene is TRBD1 (6 bases). The CDR3 runs to 13 residues. Trimming pared 6 bases from V and 5 bases from J, leaving 11 bases between. In germline, CDR1 is MDHEN, CDR2 SYDVKM. The CDR3 coding sequence is TGTGCCAGCAGCACAGGGATGAACAATGAGCAGTTCTTC. Its protein is CASSTGMNNEQFF. The complete variable domain, with remaining parts taken from reference TRBV28 and TRBJ2-1, reads DVKVTQSSRYLVKRTGEKVFLECVQDMDHENMFWYRQDPGLGLRLIYFSYDVKMKEKGDIPEGYSVSREKKERFSLILESASTNQTSMYLCASSTGMNNEQFFGPGTRLTVL.

The DNA of the CDR3 is TGTGCCAGCAGTTACCAGGGGGAGATCGATCAGCCCCAGCATTTT. Protein sequence: CASSYQGEIDQPQHF. The rearrangement joins TRBV6-2 or TRBV6-3 to TRBJ1-5; TRBD1 agrees at 7 bases. The CDR3 is 15 residues long. With 2 bases clipped from V and 5 bases from J, the junction kept 6 bases outside the gene matches. Per the germline V gene, CDR1 is MNHEY and CDR2 is SVGEGT.

The J gene is TRBJ1-1, the V gene TRBV19; 10 bases agree with TRBD1. Germline CDR1 reads LNHDA; CDR2 reads SQIVND (reference sequence). CDR3 length: 13 amino acids. V was pared by 6 bases and J by 4 bases, with 2 bases of the junction left unmatched. The CDR3 nucleotides are TGTGCCAGTAGCGGGGACAGGGGCACTGAAGCTTTCTTT. The encoded protein is CASSGDRGTEAFF.

The chain joins TRBV2 to TRBJ2-7, with 8 bases identical to TRBD1. V lost 3 bases, J lost 6 bases, and 4 bases stayed unmatched. The CDR3 is 13 residues long. Germline V gene sequence: CDR1 SNHLY, CDR2 FYNNEI. The CDR3 loop is CASSERTGSEQYF. The CDR3 coding sequence is TGTGCCAGCAGTGAGAGGACAGGGAGCGAGCAGTACTTC.

The chain joins TRBV30 to TRBJ2-7, with D possibly being TRBD1 (5 bases). CDR1 and CDR2 from the germline V gene are GTSNPN and SVGIG (reference sequence). The germline V and J ends were trimmed by 0 bases and 6 bases, with 12 bases remaining between them. The CDR3 contains 13 residues. DNA for the CDR3: TGTGCCTGGAGTGTGGACATTAACTGCGAGCAGTACTTC. Translated, it gives CAWSVDINCEQYF.

The chain uses TRBV10-3 and TRBJ1-6; D gene ambiguous. The V end was cut by 1 base, the J end by 6 bases, with 4 bases between. The CDR3 length is 13 residues. The germline gives CDR1 ENHRY, CDR2 SYGVKD. The CDR3 DNA sequence: TGTGCCATCAGTGAGTTCGGTAATTCACCCCTCCACTTT. This translates into CAISEFGNSPLHF.